This T cell receptor (beta chain) was sequenced in a study of blood T cell repertoires in COVID-19. The ends lost 5 bases at V and 10 bases at J; junction bases unmatched: 7. This CDR3 spans 14 amino acids. Germline loops: CDR1 MNHEY, CDR2 SVGAGI. The method was immunoSEQ multiplex PCR; TCRdb's version includes in-frame clones alone and lacks a portion of them. The table has 100,000 to 150,000 clones, approximately 80% seen once. The sequencing input was peripheral blood. This receptor was taken from a woman in her 70s with acute or convalescent COVID-19. The chain employs TRBV6-5 and TRBJ1-6, with TRBD1 matching 8 bases. In nucleotides, the CDR3 is TGTGCCAGCAGTACCGGACAGGGCGCATCACCCCTCCACTTT. This codes for CASSTGQGASPLHF.